This TCR beta chain was identified during a study of blood T cells in healthy people across ages. A sample-barcoded 5' primer and a J-beta primer mix were used in a second PCR of about 6 to 11 cycles. Each cDNA molecule received a tag from a template-switch adaptor that had 12 random nucleotides. TCRdb independently ran MiXCR on the 5' RACE reads; one entry per CDR3 protein. This table has just under 900,000 distinct CDR3 sequences, more than 25% appearing once. CDR1 SGDLS and CDR2 YYNGEE come from the germline V gene. V was clipped by 3 bases and J by 5 bases, with 14 bases between them. The length of the CDR3 is 14 residues.

This receptor was obtained from a woman aged 80 or over in good health. Sequencing input: blood. The V gene is TRBV9, the J gene TRBJ1-1; D is possibly TRBD1 (5 bases). CDR3 DNA sequence: TGTGCCAGCAGCGAAACCCCAGGGAAAACTGAAGCTTTCTTT. Its translation is CASSETPGKTEAFF.